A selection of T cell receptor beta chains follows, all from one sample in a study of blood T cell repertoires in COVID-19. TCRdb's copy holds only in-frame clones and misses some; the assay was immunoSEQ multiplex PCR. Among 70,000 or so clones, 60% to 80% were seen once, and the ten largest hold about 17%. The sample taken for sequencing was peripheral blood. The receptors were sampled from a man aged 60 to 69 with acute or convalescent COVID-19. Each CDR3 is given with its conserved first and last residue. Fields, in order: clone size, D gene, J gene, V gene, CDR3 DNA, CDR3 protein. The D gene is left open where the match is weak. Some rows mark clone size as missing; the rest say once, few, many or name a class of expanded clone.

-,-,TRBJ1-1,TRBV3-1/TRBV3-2,TGTGCCAGCAGCGATCGACAGAACACTGAAGCTTTCTTT,CASSDRQNTEAFF
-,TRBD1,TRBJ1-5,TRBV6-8,TGTGCCAGCAGCCAGACAGGGGACTGCAATCAGCCCCAGCATTTT,CASSQTGDCNQPQHF
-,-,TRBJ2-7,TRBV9,TGTGCCAGCAGCGCTCCACGGGGTCGCGAGCAGTACTTC,CASSAPRGREQYF
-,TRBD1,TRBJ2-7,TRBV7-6,TGTGCCAGCAGCTCGGACTCCAGGGGGTCCTACGAGCAGTACTTC,CASSSDSRGSYEQYF
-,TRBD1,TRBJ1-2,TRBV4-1,TGCGCCAGCAGCCACCTTGGGAACAGGGGGCCCTATGGCTACACCTTC,CASSHLGNRGPYGYTF
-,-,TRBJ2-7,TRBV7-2,TGTGCCAGCAGCCCCACCAGTCCTCCTTACGAGCAGTACTTC,CASSPTSPPYEQYF
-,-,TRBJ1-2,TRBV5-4,TGTGCCAGCACCAGGGTGAACGGGAACTATGGCTACACCTTC,CASTRVNGNYGYTF
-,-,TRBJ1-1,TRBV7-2,TGTGCCAGCAGCTTAGCGTTACGGACAACTGAAGCTTTCTTT,CASSLALRTTEAFF
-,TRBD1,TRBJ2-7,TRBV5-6,TGTGCCAGCAGCTTGGGACAGGGTAATGACGCCTACGAGCAGTACTTC,CASSLGQGNDAYEQYF
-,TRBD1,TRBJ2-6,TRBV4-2,TGTGCCAGCAGCCTATTGGGACAGTCTGGGGCCAACGTCCTGACTTTC,CASSLLGQSGANVLTF
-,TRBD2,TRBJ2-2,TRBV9,TGTGCCAGCAGCGCCGCACGCGGGGCGGGGGGAGCGAACACCGGGGAGCTGTTTTTT,CASSAARGAGGANTGELFF
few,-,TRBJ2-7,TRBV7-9,TGTGCCAGCAGCTACGGCGGGGTCCGTGCAGCCTACGAGCAGTACTTC,CASSYGGVRAAYEQYF
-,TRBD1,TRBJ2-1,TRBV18,TGTGCCAGCTCACGCGCCGGGACAGGAGACAATGAGCAGTTCTTC,CASSRAGTGDNEQFF
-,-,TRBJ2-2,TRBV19,TGTGCCAGTAGTAAGGCAGGGCTGGCCGGGGAGCTGTTTTTT,CASSKAGLAGELFF
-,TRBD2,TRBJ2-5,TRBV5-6,TGTGCCAGCAGCAACGCCGAGGCGGGGGGTGAGACCCAGTACTTC,CASSNAEAGGETQYF
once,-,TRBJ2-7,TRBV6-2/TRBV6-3,TGTGCCAGCAGTTACGGGCAGTCCTACGAGCAGTACTTC,CASSYGQSYEQYF
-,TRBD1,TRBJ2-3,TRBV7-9,TGTGCCAGCAGCCTCCGGCCTTCACAGGGGCTTACAGATACGCAGTATTTT,CASSLRPSQGLTDTQYF
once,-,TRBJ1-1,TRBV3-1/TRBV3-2,TGTGCCAGCAGCCAAGCGGGGGGCGCGGACACTGAAGCTTTCTTT,CASSQAGGADTEAFF
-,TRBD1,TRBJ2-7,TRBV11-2,TGTGCCAGCAGCCCGAATGGACAGGGATTCTCCTACGAGCAGTACTTC,CASSPNGQGFSYEQYF
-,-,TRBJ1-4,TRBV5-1,TGCGCCAGCAGCTTGGCCGCGGGGCCCGAAAAACTGTTTTTT,CASSLAAGPEKLFF
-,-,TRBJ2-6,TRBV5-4,TGTGCCAGCAGCCACGGGCTACAGCGGGCTGGGGCCAACGTCCTGACTTTC,CASSHGLQRAGANVLTF
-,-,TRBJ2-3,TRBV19,TGTGCCAGTACCTCGACTAGTTTGCCCCGGGGGGATACGCAGTATTTT,CASTSTSLPRGDTQYF
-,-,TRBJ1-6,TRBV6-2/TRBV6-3,TGTGCCAGCAGTTACGGACAATCTAATTCACCCCTCCACTTT,CASSYGQSNSPLHF
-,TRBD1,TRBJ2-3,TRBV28,TGTGCCAGCAGGTCTCAGGGGGCCGGGACGCAGTATTTT,CASRSQGAGTQYF
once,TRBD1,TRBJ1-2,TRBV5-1,TGCGCCAGCAGCACTCCAAGGACAGGGGAGAGGAATGGCTACACCTTC,CASSTPRTGERNGYTF
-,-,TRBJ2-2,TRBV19,TGTGCCAGTAAGGGGCAGAACACCGGGGAGCTGTTTTTT,CASKGQNTGELFF
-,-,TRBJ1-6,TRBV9,TGTGCCAGCAGCGGGGGGGGAGCACCCCTCCACTTT,CASSGGGAPLHF
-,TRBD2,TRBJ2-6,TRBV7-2,TGTGCCAGCAGCACCAGACTAGCGGGGGCCTACTCTGGGGCCAACGTCCTGACTTTC,CASSTRLAGAYSGANVLTF
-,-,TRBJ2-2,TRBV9,TGTGCCAGCAGCGTAGGGGGAGCAGGCACCGGGGAGCTGTTTTTT,CASSVGGAGTGELFF
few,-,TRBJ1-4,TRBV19,TGTGCCAGTAGTCCGACAGGCATTGCAACTAATGAAAAACTGTTTTTT,CASSPTGIATNEKLFF
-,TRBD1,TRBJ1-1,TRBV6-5,TGTGCCAGCAGACGGGGGACAGTGAACACTGAAGCTTTCTTT,CASRRGTVNTEAFF
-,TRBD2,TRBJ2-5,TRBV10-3,TGTGCCATCAGTGTGGGGGGGGAGGTGGAGACCCAGTACTTC,CAISVGGEVETQYF
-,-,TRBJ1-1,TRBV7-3,TGTGCCAGCAGCCACGGGGGGGACACTGAAGCTTTCTTT,CASSHGGDTEAFF
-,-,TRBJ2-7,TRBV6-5,TGTGCCAGCAGTTACCAGCAGGGTGGGTACGAGCAGTACTTC,CASSYQQGGYEQYF
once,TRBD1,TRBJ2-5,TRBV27,TGTGCCAGCAGTTTATCGGCCGGGACAGGGGGGGAGACCCAGTACTTC,CASSLSAGTGGETQYF
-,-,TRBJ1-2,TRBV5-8,TGTGCCAGCAGCTTGGGGCCGGGACTTGGCTACACCTTC,CASSLGPGLGYTF
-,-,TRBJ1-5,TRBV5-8,TGTGCCAGCAGCTTGGGGACAGACGCCGCGGGCAATCAGCCCCAGCATTTT,CASSLGTDAAGNQPQHF
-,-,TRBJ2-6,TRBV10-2,TGCGCCAGCAGTTACGATACAGGGATGAACAACGTCCTGACTTTC,CASSYDTGMNNVLTF
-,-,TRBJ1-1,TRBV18,TGTGCCAGCTCAACGGGTGGAAAATCGAACACTGAAGCTTTCTTT,CASSTGGKSNTEAFF
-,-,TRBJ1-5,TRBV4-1,TGCGCCAGCAGCCACGCAGGCGGGTTTGGCAATCAGCCCCAGCATTTT,CASSHAGGFGNQPQHF
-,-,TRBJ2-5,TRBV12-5,TGTGCTAGTGGTTTGGTAACAGGTTCTGCCCAAGAGACCCAGTACTTC,CASGLVTGSAQETQYF
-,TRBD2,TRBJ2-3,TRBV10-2,TGCGCCAGCAGAGAAGCGGGGGGCACAGATACGCAGTATTTT,CASREAGGTDTQYF
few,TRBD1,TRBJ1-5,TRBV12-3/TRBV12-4,TGTGCCAGCAGTGGACAGGGTGGTCGGCCCCAGCATTTT,CASSGQGGRPQHF
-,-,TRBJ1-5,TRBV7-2,TGTGCCAGCAGCTTAGCGCTAGATCAGCCCCAGCATTTT,CASSLALDQPQHF
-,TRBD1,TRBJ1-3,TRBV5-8,TGTGCCAGCAGCTTGGTACTCGCGACAGGGCTCCGCTCTGGAAACACCATATATTTT,CASSLVLATGLRSGNTIYF
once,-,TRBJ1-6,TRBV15,TGTGCCGCTCGGGGCAGGGGTAATTCACCCCTCCACTTT,CAARGRGNSPLHF
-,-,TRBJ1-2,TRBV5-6,TGTGCCAGCAGCTTGGTTGGACATCTAAGCCATGGCTACACCTTC,CASSLVGHLSHGYTF
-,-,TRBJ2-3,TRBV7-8,TGTGCCAGCAGCCGAGATCTCTCCACAGATACGCAGTATTTT,CASSRDLSTDTQYF
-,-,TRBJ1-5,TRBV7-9,TGTGCCAGCAGCTTAGCGTTGGCCGGGAATCAGCCCCAGCATTTT,CASSLALAGNQPQHF
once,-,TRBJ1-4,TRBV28,TGTGCCAGCACCCCTGGGCACCTAAATGAAAAACTGTTTTTT,CASTPGHLNEKLFF
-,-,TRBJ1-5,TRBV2,TGTGCCAGCACCACTGGGACTGATGCGCAGCCCCAGCATTTT,CASTTGTDAQPQHF
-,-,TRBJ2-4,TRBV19,TGTGCCAGTAGTATAGCCAAGGGGTTTCAGTACTTC,CASSIAKGFQYF